Below, 32 T cell receptor beta chains from the same sample are listed, as sequenced in a study of human T cells and chemical hapten exposure. Each CDR3 protein gets one entry after TCRdb re-called the RACE reads with MiXCR. The data hold about 380,000 distinct CDR3 sequences, with more than 4.5% observed a single time. Time point indicated: patch test 1, 2 weeks after DPC sensitization. Indicated treatment: therapeutic diphenylcyclopropenone sensitization with weekly scalp DPC. Specimen: whole blood, collected in connection with sensitization to the hapten diphenylcyclopropenone (DPC). The receptors shown here come from a woman in her 50s with alopecia areata. Some clones in this sample may be carry-over from other donors' samples.

This clonotype was counted many times. The chain links TRBV7-9 to TRBJ2-5; 12 nucleotides agree with TRBD2. This CDR3 region has 17 residues. J was trimmed by 4 bases and V by 3 bases; bases with no gene match: 9. Germline values: CDR1 SEHNR, CDR2 FQNEAQ (reference sequence). CDR3 sequence reads: CASSFGSSGRGAETQYF. CDR3 DNA sequence: TGTGCCAGCAGCTTCGGATCTAGCGGGAGGGGAGCAGAGACCCAGTACTTC.

In this sample, this clonotype turned up a few times. The rearrangement links TRBV5-4 to TRBJ2-6; D remains ambiguous. Trimming shortened V by 2 bases and J by 2 bases, and 5 bases separated the two germline ends. The length of the CDR3 is 14 residues. Germline loops: CDR1 SGHNT, CDR2 YYREEE (reference sequence). This CDR3 is CASSLPAGANVLTF. The CDR3 DNA follows: TGTGCCAGCAGCTTACCTGCTGGGGCCAACGTCCTGACTTTC.

This clonotype was recorded a few times. The V call is TRBV24-1, the J call TRBJ2-3; D gene uncertain. The CDR3 has 15 residues. Trimming left V 3 bases short and J 1 base short, with 10 bases between. Germline CDR1 KGHDR, CDR2 SFDVKD. The CDR3 sequence is CATSDVQVGTDTQYF. CDR3 nucleotide sequence: TGTGCCACCAGTGATGTCCAGGTGGGCACAGATACGCAGTATTTT.

In its sample, this clonotype was seen many times. The V gene is TRBV7-8, the J gene TRBJ2-3, with 8 bases aligning to TRBD2. With 1 base clipped from V and 7 bases from J, the junction kept 10 bases outside the gene matches. The length of the CDR3 is 16 residues. Looked up from germline, CDR1 is SGHVS and CDR2 is FQNEAQ. The DNA of the CDR3 is TGTGCCAGCAGCTTAGGCGGGAATAGCGGGGTGAATACGCAGTATTTT. Amino acid sequence: CASSLGGNSGVNTQYF.

This clonotype came up many times. The chain joins TRBV7-6 to TRBJ2-7; no clear D gene. The CDR3 loop spans 15 amino acids. Germline CDR1 is SGHVS and CDR2 is FNYEAQ. The V gene lost 0 bases and the J gene lost 4 bases, with 13 bases spanning the gap. In nucleotides, the CDR3 is TGTGCCAGCAGCTTAGCCAACGGGTATCGGTACGAGCAGTACTTC. Residues: CASSLANGYRYEQYF.

This clonotype was observed at least ten times. Sequence at one end of the junction differs from germline and may be a read error. The chain is built from TRBV20-1 and TRBJ1-6; 7 positions match TRBD1. Germline CDR1 reads DFQATT; CDR2 reads SNEGSKA (reference sequence). The CDR3 totals 13 residues. The CDR3: CSARATGALAIRF. In DNA form, the CDR3 reads TGCAGTGCTAGAGCTACAGGGGCCCTAGCTATCAGATTT.

There are many counts of this clonotype. V gene TRBV5-4 combines with J gene TRBJ2-1, with 9 bases matching TRBD2. Looked up from germline, CDR1 is SGHNT and CDR2 is YYREEE (reference sequence). J gave up 3 bases and V 4 bases, and 8 bases lay outside the gene matches. The CDR3 loop spans 16 amino acids. CDR3 coding DNA: TGTGCCAGCAGCCGGGGAGTAGCGGGGGACTACAATGAGCAGTTCTTC. This codes for CASSRGVAGDYNEQFF.

The CDR3 DNA follows: TGTGCCAGCAGCCCCCCAGAGGAAGAGACCCAGTACTTC. The encoded protein is CASSPPEEETQYF. The chain combines TRBV12-3 or TRBV12-4 with TRBJ2-5; D is ambiguous. The CDR3 runs 13 residues. Trimming shortened V by 6 bases and J by 3 bases, and 11 bases separated the two germline ends.

This clonotype was seen many times. The V gene is TRBV5-1, the J gene TRBJ1-2; D unresolved. Trimming removed 0 bases from V and 0 bases from J, with 9 bases in between. Germline V lookup: CDR1 SGHRS, CDR2 YFSETQ. The CDR3 has 15 amino acids. CDR3 amino acids: CASSLDGPPNYGYTF. The CDR3 nucleotides read TGCGCCAGCAGCTTGGACGGTCCCCCTAACTATGGCTACACCTTC.

This clonotype occurred a few times. The J gene is TRBJ1-1, the V gene TRBV6-6, with D tentatively TRBD1 (5 bases). The V end was cut by 0 bases, the J end by 1 base, with 15 bases between. CDR1 and CDR2 from the germline V gene are MNHNY and SVGAGI (reference sequence). This CDR3 has 17 residues. CDR3 region: CASSYSSRGGGNTEAFF. The CDR3 DNA follows: TGTGCCAGCAGTTACTCGAGTCGGGGGGGAGGGAACACTGAAGCTTTCTTT.

This clonotype was recorded at least ten times. The rearrangement joins TRBV7-9 to TRBJ2-4; D call uncertain. Germline CDR1 reads SEHNR; CDR2 reads FQNEAQ (reference sequence). V gave up 1 base and J gave up 7 bases, with 8 bases separating them. This CDR3 has 13 residues. The CDR3 protein is CASSLGTDNIQYF. As DNA, the CDR3 is TGTGCCAGCAGCTTAGGAACCGATAACATTCAGTACTTC.

This clonotype was seen many times. The chain carries TRBV6-6 and TRBJ2-7; D is perhaps TRBD1 (6 bases). Germline CDR1 MNHNY, CDR2 SVGAGI (reference sequence). CDR3 length: 15 residues. V was pared by 1 base and J by 6 bases, with 16 bases between. In nucleotides, the CDR3 is TGTGCCAGCAGTTACTTGCAACAGGGTAGCAGCGAGCAGTACTTC. Residues: CASSYLQQGSSEQYF.

This clonotype appeared many times. The DNA of the CDR3 is TGTGCCAGCGCAGGTAACATGAACACTGAAGCTTTCTTT. This gives the protein CASAGNMNTEAFF. This chain uses TRBV28 with TRBJ1-1; D gene unclear. The germline CDR1 and CDR2 sequences are MDHEN and SYDVKM. Trimming shortened V by 8 bases and J by 0 bases, and 10 bases separated the two germline ends. The CDR3 length is 13 residues.

At least ten counts were recorded for this clonotype. This sequence joins TRBV7-9 and TRBJ1-1; D gene unclear. Trimming shortened V by 5 bases and J by 5 bases, and 6 bases separated the two germline ends. Germline assignment: CDR1 SEHNR and CDR2 FQNEAQ (reference sequence). CDR3 length equals 11 residues. The CDR3 loop reads CASSRGTEAFF. Here the CDR3 DNA reads TGTGCCAGCAGCCGTGGGACTGAAGCTTTCTTT.

The chain links TRBV2 to TRBJ2-5; weak D call: TRBD2 (5 bases). V was shortened by 7 bases and J by 4 bases, with 16 bases between the two germline ends. The CDR3 is 14 residues long. The germline V gene encodes CDR1 SNHLY and CDR2 FYNNEI. The CDR3 sequence: CASMRDRNGETQYF. CDR3 DNA sequence: TGTGCCAGCATGAGGGATAGGAATGGAGAGACCCAGTACTTC.

This clonotype showed up many times. The rearrangement links TRBV28 to TRBJ2-2; TRBD2 aligns across 11 bases. This CDR3 contains 18 residues. Germline V CDR1 and CDR2: MDHEN, SYDVKM. V shed 3 bases and J 0 bases; nucleotides not matched to a gene: 6. CDR3 region: CASSLTSGTIANTGELFF. In nucleotides, the CDR3 is TGTGCCAGCAGTTTGACTAGCGGGACGATAGCGAACACCGGGGAGCTGTTTTTT.

In this sample, this clonotype turned up many times. The rearrangement uses TRBV28 and TRBJ2-7; possibly TRBD1 for D (6 bases). Germline values: CDR1 MDHEN, CDR2 SYDVKM. The CDR3 extends over 15 amino acids. V shed 6 bases and J shed 3 bases, with 18 bases lying between them. CDR3 DNA: TGTGCCAGCAGCCGCAACCCTGGACAGAACTACGAGCAGTACTTC. Translation: CASSRNPGQNYEQYF.

This clonotype has a handful of counts. This sequence joins TRBV7-2 and TRBJ2-1, with TRBD2 as a possible D gene (6 bases). Trimming cost V 4 bases and J 0 bases, with 16 bases left between them. Germline V gene lookup returns CDR1 SGHTA and CDR2 FQGNSA. The length of the CDR3 is 17 residues. The CDR3 coding sequence is TGTGCCAGCAGCTACGGGAGCCTCGTGAGCTCCTACAATGAGCAGTTCTTC. Protein: CASSYGSLVSSYNEQFF.

This clonotype has only a few counts. The rearrangement uses TRBV7-3 and TRBJ1-1; D is perhaps TRBD1 (5 bases). Germline values: CDR1 SGHTA, CDR2 FQGTGA. This CDR3 contains 15 residues. With 2 bases removed from V and 3 bases from J, the gap between germline ends came to 13 bases. The CDR3 sequence is CASSLSVTRDTEAFF. CDR3 nucleotide sequence: TGTGCCAGCAGCTTATCAGTGACCAGGGACACTGAAGCTTTCTTT.

This clonotype was recorded at least ten times. The chain couples TRBV7-9 to TRBJ1-1; D not certain. Trimming pared 5 bases from V and 10 bases from J, leaving 17 bases between. Germline CDR1 SEHNR, CDR2 FQNEAQ (reference sequence). The CDR3 runs to 13 residues. This CDR3 is CASSPEVEGAAFF. For the CDR3, the DNA is TGTGCCAGCAGCCCCGAGGTAGAGGGTGCAGCTTTCTTT.

Written as DNA, the CDR3 is TGTGCCAGCAGTTTACTTCCACTAGCGGGGCGTTACGAGCAGTACTTC. Translated: CASSLLPLAGRYEQYF. This sequence joins TRBV12-3 or TRBV12-4 and TRBJ2-7; 10 bases map to TRBD2. Trimming took 2 bases from V and 4 from J; bases not matched to a gene: 8. This CDR3 spans 16 amino acids.

This clonotype appeared a few times. The genes are TRBV18 and TRBJ2-7; no reliable D call. This CDR3 spans 13 amino acids. Trimming stripped 3 bases from V and 6 bases from J, with 12 bases between. Germline lookup yields CDR1 KGHSH and CDR2 LQKENI. DNA of the CDR3: TGTGCCAGCTCACCTGGAGTAACCGGCGAGCAGTACTTC. Amino acids: CASSPGVTGEQYF.

Only a few counts were recorded for this clonotype. The chain uses TRBV12-3 or TRBV12-4 and TRBJ2-2; D might be TRBD1 (6 bases). The CDR3 covers 14 residues. Trimming pared 3 bases from V and 7 bases from J, leaving 12 bases between. The CDR3 region is CASSFQGQGGELFF. DNA for the CDR3: TGTGCCAGCAGTTTTCAGGGACAAGGCGGGGAGCTGTTTTTT.

This clonotype has a count of ten or more. The genes are TRBV20-1 and TRBJ2-3; 10 bases agree with TRBD1. The CDR3 sequence is 14 residues long. Looked up from germline, CDR1 is DFQATT and CDR2 is SNEGSKA (reference sequence). The J segment lost 4 bases and the V segment lost 6 bases, leaving 7 bases of the junction unmatched. The CDR3: CSASGTGAADTQYF. DNA of the CDR3: TGCAGTGCCTCCGGGACAGGGGCTGCAGATACGCAGTATTTT.

This clonotype was picked up many times. The DNA for the CDR3 is TGCAGCGTTCGAGGAGGCGGGGGCTCCTCTGGGGCCAACGTCCTGACTTTC. Protein sequence: CSVRGGGGSSGANVLTF. The chain employs TRBV29-1 and TRBJ2-6; perhaps TRBD2 as D (7 bases). Trimming removed 5 bases at V and 0 bases at J, with 17 bases between. From germline, CDR1 is SQVTM and CDR2 ANQGSEA. This CDR3 comprises 17 residues.

This clonotype was recorded many times. The chain has TRBV3-1 and TRBJ2-1; unclear D gene. This CDR3 is 12 amino acids long. Between the trimmed V and J ends, which lost 1 base and 6 bases, there was a span of 4 bases. Germline CDR1 reads LGHDT; CDR2 reads YNNKEL (reference sequence). The chain's CDR3 is CASSQVANEQFF. The CDR3 nucleotides are TGTGCCAGCAGCCAAGTGGCCAATGAGCAGTTCTTC.

The chain recombines TRBV5-1 with TRBJ1-4; TRBD1 might be the D (5 bases). With 4 bases removed from V and 3 bases from J, the gap between germline ends came to 16 bases. The CDR3 spans 16 residues. The germline CDR1 and CDR2 sequences are SGHRS and YFSETQ. CDR3: CASSAGTQVANEKLFF. The CDR3 region has the DNA TGCGCCAGCAGCGCCGGGACCCAGGTAGCTAATGAAAAACTGTTTTTT.

This clonotype was counted ten times or more. The rearrangement uses TRBV6-1 and TRBJ2-3; D may correspond to TRBD1 or TRBD2 (5 bases each). Looked up from germline, CDR1 is MNHNS and CDR2 is SASEGT. V was pared by 10 bases and J by 1 base, with 9 bases between. The CDR3 has 12 residues. The CDR3 reads CATRDGTDTQYF. The CDR3 coding sequence is TGTGCCACCCGGGACGGCACAGATACGCAGTATTTT.

There are many counts of this clonotype. V and J are TRBV2 and TRBJ2-1, with 11 nucleotides matching TRBD2. V gave up 6 bases and J gave up 0 bases; unmatched junction bases: 4. From germline, CDR1 is SNHLY and CDR2 FYNNEI. The CDR3 consists of 16 residues. CDR3 loop: CASRGTSGASYNEQFF. The CDR3 region has the DNA TGTGCCAGCAGGGGGACTAGCGGAGCCTCCTACAATGAGCAGTTCTTC.

Ten or more counts support this clonotype. The chain has TRBV27 and TRBJ2-1; 14 bases map to TRBD2. J was trimmed by 9 bases and V by 6 bases; bases with no gene match: 4. The germline V gene encodes CDR1 MNHEY and CDR2 SMNVEV (reference sequence). This CDR3 has 14 residues. The CDR3: CASRRTSGRFEQFF. The CDR3 DNA sequence: TGTGCCAGCAGACGGACTAGCGGGAGGTTTGAGCAGTTCTTC.

This clonotype was detected ten times or more. V usage is TRBV5-4 and J usage is TRBJ2-3; D remains unclear. Germline CDR1 SGHNT, CDR2 YYREEE (reference sequence). The V and J ends lost 3 bases and 0 bases respectively, with 8 bases between them. The CDR3 has 14 residues. The chain's CDR3 is CASSSKDSTDTQYF. The CDR3 DNA sequence: TGTGCCAGCAGCTCGAAAGACAGCACAGATACGCAGTATTTT.

The rearrangement links TRBV6-5 to TRBJ1-1; tentatively, D is TRBD1 (6 bases). Trimming pared 8 bases from V and 5 bases from J, leaving 18 bases between. The CDR3 has 14 amino acids. CDR1 is MNHEY, CDR2 SVGAGI, per germline. The CDR3, as DNA: TGTGCCAGCTGCTATGGGCAGGGGAGGACTGAAGCTTTCTTT. It translates to CASCYGQGRTEAFF.